The present T cell receptor (beta chain) was sequenced within a study of CD8+ T cells in alopecia areata. About the research overall: A regimen of oral tofacitinib, 5 to 10 mg twice daily, was given to treated patients. General observations from the study: The study found higher clonality in lesional than normal scalp, especially in alopecia totalis/universalis.

As regards this clone: As yet, its antigen is unknown.

Investigators isolated RNA and reverse transcribed it into cDNA to act as the sequencing template. The data were produced by immunoSEQ multiplex PCR, yet TCRdb's version contains in-frame clones alone and is incomplete. Altogether approximately 150,000 clones are present, around 86% being singletons, with the ten largest covering more than 12%. Samples from alopecia areata patients were lesional scalp punch biopsies and peripheral blood. Using a FACSAria, the CD4+ and CD8+ T cells were sorted from the PBMCs. Germline V gene data show CDR1 as SNHLY and CDR2 as FYNNEI. The CDR3 contains 17 residues. V shed 5 bases, J shed 2 bases, and the junction held 11 bases outside the gene matches.

The sequencing here drew on CD8+ T cells sorted from blood, taken at week 0. The receptor was derived from a human donor with alopecia areata. The chain combines TRBV2 with TRBJ2-2, with 7 bases aligning to TRBD2. The CDR3 protein is CASSPSRLAVNTGELFF. DNA for the CDR3: TGTGCCAGCAGTCCCTCCCGGCTAGCGGTTAACACCGGGGAGCTGTTTTTT.